This TCR beta chain was retrieved from a study of blood T cells in healthy people across ages. Healthy Caucasians from Russia aged about 6 to 90 served as donors. A J-beta primer mix and a sample-barcoded 5' primer were used in a second PCR of roughly 6 to 11 cycles. All samples gave at least 2.5 million CDR3-containing paired-end reads. MiXCR was run by TCRdb on the 5' RACE reads, yielding one entry per CDR3 protein. The sample includes roughly 640,000 distinct CDR3 sequences, about 30% seen only once; the top ten take around 16%. Trimming left V 1 base short and J 5 bases short, with 11 bases between. Germline V gene data show CDR1 as DFQATT and CDR2 as SNEGSKA (reference sequence). CDR3 length: 13 residues.

Sequencing was carried out using blood. The clonotype was recovered from a woman aged 80 or over in good health. The V call is TRBV20-1, the J call TRBJ2-5; D gene unclear. CDR3 coding DNA: TGCAGTGCTAGAGCGAGGCCGACGGAGACCCAGTACTTC. Its translation: CSARARPTETQYF.